This is a list of T cell receptor beta chains from one sample in a study of blood T cell repertoires in COVID-19. TCRdb keeps only in-frame clones here, not all; method: immunoSEQ multiplex PCR. The sample includes some 520,000 clones, 89% of them seen just once. The sample comprised peripheral blood. Every receptor here comes from a man between 18 and 35 years old with COVID-19, enrolled during active disease. CDR3s include the opening cysteine and the closing phenylalanine or tryptophan. Each record gives: clone size, V gene, J gene, CDR3 length, D gene, CDR3 DNA, CDR3 protein. A D gene is named only where the DNA matches it firmly. Some rows have no size entry. The others give once, few or many, or a class for an expanded clone.

abundance: NA; v_gene: TRBV19; j_gene: TRBJ1-1; len: 12; d_gene: NA; CDR3nt: TGTGCCAGTAGTATTAGTTGGACTGAAGCTTTCTTT; CDR3aa: CASSISWTEAFF
abundance: once; v_gene: TRBV7-3; j_gene: TRBJ2-1; len: 16; d_gene: TRBD1; CDR3nt: TGTGCCAGCAGCTTAACGGGTCAGGGGGCGAGAAATGAGCAGTTCTTC; CDR3aa: CASSLTGQGARNEQFF
abundance: NA; v_gene: TRBV9; j_gene: TRBJ1-1; len: 13; d_gene: NA; CDR3nt: TGTGCCAGCAACGTTGGGACAAACACTGAAGCTTTCTTT; CDR3aa: CASNVGTNTEAFF
abundance: NA; v_gene: TRBV7-9; j_gene: TRBJ2-1; len: 14; d_gene: TRBD2; CDR3nt: TGTGCCAGCAGGCTAGCGGGGGGGATCAATGAGCAGTTCTTC; CDR3aa: CASRLAGGINEQFF
abundance: NA; v_gene: TRBV2; j_gene: TRBJ2-7; len: 12; d_gene: NA; CDR3nt: TGTGCCAGCAGAATGGACAGCTACGAGCAGTACTTC; CDR3aa: CASRMDSYEQYF
abundance: NA; v_gene: TRBV11-3; j_gene: TRBJ2-5; len: 14; d_gene: TRBD2; CDR3nt: TGTGCCAGCAGCTCGGGGGGGCAAGGAGAGACCCAGTACTTC; CDR3aa: CASSSGGQGETQYF
abundance: once; v_gene: TRBV7-9; j_gene: TRBJ2-3; len: 16; d_gene: TRBD2; CDR3nt: TGTGCCAGCAGCTACACTAGCGGGAGGAGGACAGATACGCAGTATTTT; CDR3aa: CASSYTSGRRTDTQYF
abundance: NA; v_gene: TRBV25-1; j_gene: TRBJ2-2; len: 11; d_gene: NA; CDR3nt: TGTGCCAGCAGGAGCACCGGGGAGCTGTTTTTT; CDR3aa: CASRSTGELFF
abundance: NA; v_gene: TRBV24-1; j_gene: TRBJ2-1; len: 15; d_gene: NA; CDR3nt: TGTGCCACCAGTGATGGAGGGTCCGGTAAAAATGAGCAGTTCTTC; CDR3aa: CATSDGGSGKNEQFF
abundance: NA; v_gene: TRBV7-2; j_gene: TRBJ2-1; len: 15; d_gene: TRBD2; CDR3nt: TGTGCCAGCAGCCTCACTAGCGGGAGGTTGAATGAGCAGTTCTTC; CDR3aa: CASSLTSGRLNEQFF
abundance: few; v_gene: TRBV14; j_gene: TRBJ1-2; len: 13; d_gene: TRBD1; CDR3nt: TGTGCCAGCAGCCTGGGACAGAACTATGGCTACACCTTC; CDR3aa: CASSLGQNYGYTF
abundance: NA; v_gene: TRBV14; j_gene: TRBJ2-3; len: 14; d_gene: NA; CDR3nt: TGTGCCAGCAGCCACTCAGGGGGCACAGATACGCAGTATTTT; CDR3aa: CASSHSGGTDTQYF
abundance: NA; v_gene: TRBV6-5; j_gene: TRBJ1-4; len: 15; d_gene: TRBD1; CDR3nt: TGTGCCAGCAGTCTCCGGGACAGGGTTAATGAAAAACTGTTTTTT; CDR3aa: CASSLRDRVNEKLFF
abundance: NA; v_gene: TRBV2; j_gene: TRBJ2-2; len: 16; d_gene: NA; CDR3nt: TGTGCCAGCAGTGAGTTGGGGCAGGAGAACACCGGGGAGCTGTTTTTT; CDR3aa: CASSELGQENTGELFF
abundance: NA; v_gene: TRBV5-4; j_gene: TRBJ2-1; len: 16; d_gene: TRBD2; CDR3nt: TGTGCCAGCAGCTTGGGTTCTAGCGGAGGGTACAATGAGCAGTTCTTC; CDR3aa: CASSLGSSGGYNEQFF
abundance: NA; v_gene: TRBV7-3; j_gene: TRBJ2-7; len: 14; d_gene: TRBD1; CDR3nt: TGTGCCAGCAGACTGGACAGGTTTTCATACGAGCAGTACTTC; CDR3aa: CASRLDRFSYEQYF
abundance: NA; v_gene: TRBV21-1; j_gene: TRBJ2-3; len: 19; d_gene: NA; CDR3nt: TGTGCCAGCAGCAATTTAAAGGACTTCCCTTGTCGCGGCACAGATACGCAGTATTTT; CDR3aa: CASSNLKDFPCRGTDTQYF
abundance: NA; v_gene: TRBV5-1; j_gene: TRBJ1-6; len: 15; d_gene: NA; CDR3nt: TGCGCCAGCAGCATAAACCGGGACAACAATTCACCCCTCCACTTT; CDR3aa: CASSINRDNNSPLHF
abundance: NA; v_gene: TRBV3-1/TRBV3-2; j_gene: TRBJ1-1; len: 14; d_gene: NA; CDR3nt: TGTGCCAGCAGCCAGAACGGGGTTAACCCTGAAGCTTTCTTT; CDR3aa: CASSQNGVNPEAFF
abundance: NA; v_gene: TRBV5-8; j_gene: TRBJ2-7; len: 14; d_gene: NA; CDR3nt: TGTGCCAGCAGGCGAGCGGGCGTATTCTACGAGCAGTACTTC; CDR3aa: CASRRAGVFYEQYF
abundance: NA; v_gene: TRBV27; j_gene: TRBJ1-2; len: 13; d_gene: NA; CDR3nt: TGTGCCAGCAGTCCAGGGGACCTCTATGGCTACACCTTC; CDR3aa: CASSPGDLYGYTF
abundance: NA; v_gene: TRBV4-2; j_gene: TRBJ2-5; len: 15; d_gene: NA; CDR3nt: TGTGCCAGCAGCCAAGAAACTGAGACGGGAGAGACCCAGTACTTC; CDR3aa: CASSQETETGETQYF
abundance: NA; v_gene: TRBV6-5; j_gene: TRBJ1-4; len: 14; d_gene: NA; CDR3nt: TGTGCCAGTACAACAGGCGCAACTAATGAAAAACTGTTTTTT; CDR3aa: CASTTGATNEKLFF
abundance: NA; v_gene: TRBV29-1; j_gene: TRBJ2-1; len: 13; d_gene: TRBD2; CDR3nt: TGCAGCGTTGCCCGACTAGCGAGTAATGAGCAGTTCTTC; CDR3aa: CSVARLASNEQFF
abundance: NA; v_gene: TRBV19; j_gene: TRBJ2-2; len: 13; d_gene: NA; CDR3nt: TGTGCCAGTAGGGGTCAGAGGACCGGGGAGCTGTTTTTT; CDR3aa: CASRGQRTGELFF
abundance: once; v_gene: TRBV6-6; j_gene: TRBJ2-2; len: 14; d_gene: TRBD2; CDR3nt: TGTGCCAGCAACAAGCGGGGGGACACCGGGGAGCTGTTTTTT; CDR3aa: CASNKRGDTGELFF
abundance: NA; v_gene: TRBV19; j_gene: TRBJ2-1; len: 15; d_gene: NA; CDR3nt: TGTGCCAGTAGTATCTCGGGAAACTCCTACAATGAGCAGTTCTTC; CDR3aa: CASSISGNSYNEQFF
abundance: NA; v_gene: TRBV5-5; j_gene: TRBJ2-5; len: 14; d_gene: TRBD1; CDR3nt: TGTGCCAGCAGTCGGACAGGGGTTCAAGAGACCCAGTACTTC; CDR3aa: CASSRTGVQETQYF
abundance: NA; v_gene: TRBV27; j_gene: TRBJ2-7; len: 16; d_gene: TRBD1; CDR3nt: TGTGCCAGCAGTTTATCGGGACAGGGAAAAAACTACGAGCAGTACTTC; CDR3aa: CASSLSGQGKNYEQYF
abundance: NA; v_gene: TRBV5-8; j_gene: TRBJ2-5; len: 15; d_gene: NA; CDR3nt: TGTGCCAGCAGCTTTGTGGGGCCGCCAGAAGAGACCCAGTACTTC; CDR3aa: CASSFVGPPEETQYF
abundance: NA; v_gene: TRBV2; j_gene: TRBJ2-6; len: 17; d_gene: TRBD1; CDR3nt: TGTGCCAGCAGCTCGACAGGGGGACTTTCTGGGGCCAACGTCCTGACTTTC; CDR3aa: CASSSTGGLSGANVLTF
abundance: NA; v_gene: TRBV5-8; j_gene: TRBJ2-1; len: 15; d_gene: TRBD2; CDR3nt: TGTGCCAGCAACCGCGGGGGGCGGGTCCCCAATGAGCAGTTCTTC; CDR3aa: CASNRGGRVPNEQFF
abundance: few; v_gene: TRBV7-9; j_gene: TRBJ2-5; len: 14; d_gene: TRBD1; CDR3nt: TGTGCCAGCAGTAGGGGGCGATCGGAAGAGACCCAGTACTTC; CDR3aa: CASSRGRSEETQYF
abundance: NA; v_gene: TRBV29-1; j_gene: TRBJ2-3; len: 13; d_gene: NA; CDR3nt: TGCAGCGTTGGTGCCCAGGGTGGAGATACGCAGTATTTT; CDR3aa: CSVGAQGGDTQYF
abundance: NA; v_gene: TRBV11-2; j_gene: TRBJ2-7; len: 15; d_gene: NA; CDR3nt: TGTGCCAGCAGCTTAGTTCCCCAGAACTCCTACGAGCAGTACTTC; CDR3aa: CASSLVPQNSYEQYF
abundance: NA; v_gene: TRBV2; j_gene: TRBJ2-7; len: 12; d_gene: NA; CDR3nt: TGTGCCAGTACGAGATTGACCTACGAGCAGTACTTC; CDR3aa: CASTRLTYEQYF
abundance: few; v_gene: TRBV27; j_gene: TRBJ2-1; len: 14; d_gene: NA; CDR3nt: TGTGCCAGCAGTTCCCTCGGGACTCTCAATGAGCAGTTCTTC; CDR3aa: CASSSLGTLNEQFF
abundance: NA; v_gene: TRBV14; j_gene: TRBJ1-3; len: 19; d_gene: NA; CDR3nt: TGTGCCAGCAGCCCGAGACCGGGACTTTTTATGAGCTCTGGAAACACCATATATTTT; CDR3aa: CASSPRPGLFMSSGNTIYF
abundance: NA; v_gene: TRBV3-1/TRBV3-2; j_gene: TRBJ2-1; len: 18; d_gene: TRBD2; CDR3nt: TGTGCCAGCAGCCAGAGAGGGACTAGCGGGAGGCTCTACAATGAGCAGTTCTTC; CDR3aa: CASSQRGTSGRLYNEQFF
abundance: NA; v_gene: TRBV3-1/TRBV3-2; j_gene: TRBJ2-1; len: 12; d_gene: NA; CDR3nt: TGTGCCAGCAGCCCAACGGGCAATGAGCAGTTCTTC; CDR3aa: CASSPTGNEQFF
abundance: NA; v_gene: TRBV5-1; j_gene: TRBJ1-2; len: 15; d_gene: TRBD1; CDR3nt: TGCGCCAGCAGCAGAGTCGGACAGGAAAACTATGGCTACACCTTC; CDR3aa: CASSRVGQENYGYTF